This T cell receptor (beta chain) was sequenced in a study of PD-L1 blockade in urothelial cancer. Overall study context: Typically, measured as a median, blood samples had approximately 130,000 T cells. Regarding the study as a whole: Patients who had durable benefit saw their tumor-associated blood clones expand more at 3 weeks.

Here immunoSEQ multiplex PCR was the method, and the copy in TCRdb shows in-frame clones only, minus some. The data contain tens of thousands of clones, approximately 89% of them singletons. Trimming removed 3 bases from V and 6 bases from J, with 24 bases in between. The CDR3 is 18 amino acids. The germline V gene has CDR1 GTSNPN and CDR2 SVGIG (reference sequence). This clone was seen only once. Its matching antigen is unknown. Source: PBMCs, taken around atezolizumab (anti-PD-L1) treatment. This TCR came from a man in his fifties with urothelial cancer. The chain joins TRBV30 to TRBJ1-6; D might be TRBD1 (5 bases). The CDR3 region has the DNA TGTGCCTGGAGGGGGGGTCGGGGGGTTGGAGGAGGTAATTCACCCCTCCACTTT. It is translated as CAWRGGRGVGGGNSPLHF.